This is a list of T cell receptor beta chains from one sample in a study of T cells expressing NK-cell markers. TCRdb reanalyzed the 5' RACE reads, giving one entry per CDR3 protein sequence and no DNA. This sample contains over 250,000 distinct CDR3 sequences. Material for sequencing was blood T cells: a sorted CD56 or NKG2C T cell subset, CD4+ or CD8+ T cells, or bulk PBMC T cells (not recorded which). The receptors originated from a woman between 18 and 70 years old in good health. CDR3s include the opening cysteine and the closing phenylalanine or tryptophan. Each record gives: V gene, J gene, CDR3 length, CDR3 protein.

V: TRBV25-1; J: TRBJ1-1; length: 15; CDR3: CASSEYRVQNTEAFF
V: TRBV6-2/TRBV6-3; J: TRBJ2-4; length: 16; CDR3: CASSLLRQGGANIQYF
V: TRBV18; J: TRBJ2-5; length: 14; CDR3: CASSPLAGAETQYF
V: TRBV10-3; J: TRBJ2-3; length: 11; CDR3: CAISKGDTQYF
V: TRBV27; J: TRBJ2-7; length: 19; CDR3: CASSPPPTVLRASGYEQYF
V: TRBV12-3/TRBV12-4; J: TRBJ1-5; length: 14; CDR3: CASSPGTGGKAQHF
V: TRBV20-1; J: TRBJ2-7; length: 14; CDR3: CSARDSGRTYEQYF
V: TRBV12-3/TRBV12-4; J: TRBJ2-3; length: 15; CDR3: CASSLGVRGSDTQYF
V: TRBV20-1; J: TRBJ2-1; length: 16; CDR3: CSARVFGTSSHNEQFF
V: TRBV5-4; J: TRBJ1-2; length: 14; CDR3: CASSSTGGNYGYTF
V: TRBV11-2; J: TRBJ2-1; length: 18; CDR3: CASSPIKGSGMAYNEQFF
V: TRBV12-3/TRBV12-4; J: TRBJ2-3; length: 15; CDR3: CASSRLAPGTDTQYF
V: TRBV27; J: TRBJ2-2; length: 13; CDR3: CASSLYFAGELFF
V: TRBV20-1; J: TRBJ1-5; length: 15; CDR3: CSATSGGASGQPQHF
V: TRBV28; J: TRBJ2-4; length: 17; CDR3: CASRTGTGGLAKNIQYF
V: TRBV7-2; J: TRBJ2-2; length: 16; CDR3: CASSLVGQGHTGELFF
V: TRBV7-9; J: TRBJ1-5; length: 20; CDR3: CASSLVFVFFGTAKRKPQHF
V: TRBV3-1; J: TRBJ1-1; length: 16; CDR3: CASSQGGAGMNTEAFF
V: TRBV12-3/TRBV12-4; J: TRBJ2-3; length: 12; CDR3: CASSGRRDTQYF
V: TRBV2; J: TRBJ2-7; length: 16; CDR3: CASSGLTSGSFYEQYF
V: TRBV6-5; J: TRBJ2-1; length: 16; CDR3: CASSSRGRSSYNEQFF
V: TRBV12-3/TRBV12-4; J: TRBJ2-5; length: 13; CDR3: CASSLTLLETQYF
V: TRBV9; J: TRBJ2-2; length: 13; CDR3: CASSALGPGELFF
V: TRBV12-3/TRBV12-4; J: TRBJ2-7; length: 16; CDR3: CASRSTSGRGMGEQYF
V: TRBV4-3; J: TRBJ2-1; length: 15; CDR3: CASSPRTGDYNEQFF
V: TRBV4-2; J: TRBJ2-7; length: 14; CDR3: CASSQDLGGTGKYF
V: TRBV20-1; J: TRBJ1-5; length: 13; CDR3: CSAGGGGGTPQHF
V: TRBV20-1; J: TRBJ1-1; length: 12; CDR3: CSAPTGDTEAFF
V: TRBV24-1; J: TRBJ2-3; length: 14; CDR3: CATSTGRPTDTQYF
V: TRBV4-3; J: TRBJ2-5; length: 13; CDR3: CASSRLRGETQYF
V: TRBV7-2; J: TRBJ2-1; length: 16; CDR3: CASSPLGSGAIHEQFF
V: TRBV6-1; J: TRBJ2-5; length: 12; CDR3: CASSSQGRDLYF
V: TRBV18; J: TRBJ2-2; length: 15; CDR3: CASSPGAYNTGELFF
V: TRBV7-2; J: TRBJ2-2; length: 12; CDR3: CASSFFSGELFF
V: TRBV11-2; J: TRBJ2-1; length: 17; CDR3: CASSLLPRLAGDNEQFF
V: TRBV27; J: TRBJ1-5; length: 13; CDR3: CASSLVGGQPQHF
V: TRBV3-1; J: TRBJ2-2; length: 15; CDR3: CASSKTGVISGELFF
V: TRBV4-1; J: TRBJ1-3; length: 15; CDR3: CASSQEPHVGNTIYF
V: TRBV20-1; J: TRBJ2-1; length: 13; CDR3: CSARTDSYNEQFF
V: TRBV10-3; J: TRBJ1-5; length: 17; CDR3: CAISESGSGLSNQPQHF
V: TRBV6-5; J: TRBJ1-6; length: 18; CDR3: CASSYSNAGPGGGSPLHF
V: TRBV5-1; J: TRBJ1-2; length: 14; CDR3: CASSLDRAVGGYTF
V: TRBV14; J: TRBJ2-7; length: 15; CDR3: CASSQTGAISYEQYF
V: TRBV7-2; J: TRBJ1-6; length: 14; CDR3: CASSTDRGNSPLHF
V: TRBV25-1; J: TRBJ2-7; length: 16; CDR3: CASSEARPDRAYEQYF
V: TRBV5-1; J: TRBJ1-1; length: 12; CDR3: CASSLVEGAAFF
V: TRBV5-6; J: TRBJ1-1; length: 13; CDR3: CASSEGTRTEAFF
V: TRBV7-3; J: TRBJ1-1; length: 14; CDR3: CASSLTYENTEAFF
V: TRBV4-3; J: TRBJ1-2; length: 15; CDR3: CASSPGQGGEEGYTF
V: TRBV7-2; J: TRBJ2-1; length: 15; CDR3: CASSLTSGRYNEQFF
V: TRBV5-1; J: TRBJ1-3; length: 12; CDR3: CASSLTGDTIYF
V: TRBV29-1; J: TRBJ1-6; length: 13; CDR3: CSVSGEESSPLHF
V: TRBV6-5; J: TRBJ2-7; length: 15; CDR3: CASSLDSGGKIEQYF
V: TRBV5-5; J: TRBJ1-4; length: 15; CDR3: CASSYRGRANEKLFF